This note documents a single T cell receptor (beta chain) sequence. Antigen specificity is unknown. This entry belongs to a study of human T cells and chemical hapten exposure. Study-level background: On the upper back, patch tests were applied with 0.01% DPC and read at 6 days. Overall study results and limits: The immune response of these alopecia patients might not match healthy individuals'.

TCRdb re-called the RACE reads through MiXCR, storing one row per CDR3 protein. Of about 350,000 distinct CDR3 sequences detected, 5.5% appear once; the ten largest clones hold less than 9%. Time point specified: pre-sensitization, week 0. Treatment reported: therapeutic diphenylcyclopropenone sensitization with weekly scalp DPC. The V gene lost 3 bases and the J gene lost 2 bases, with 6 bases spanning the gap. Germline CDR1 is SGHTA and CDR2 is FQGNSA. The CDR3 has 13 residues. The V gene is TRBV7-2, the J gene TRBJ2-3; D uncertain. The sequence derives from a woman under 30 with alopecia areata. Some clones in this sample may be carry-over from other donors' samples. Sample: whole blood, taken in connection with sensitization to the hapten diphenylcyclopropenone (DPC). CDR3 loop: CASSLTPTDTQYF. The CDR3 DNA reads TGTGCCAGCAGCTTGACCCCCACAGATACGCAGTATTTT. The variable domain in full, with the rest retrieved from reference TRBV7-2 and TRBJ2-3, is GAGVSQSPSNKVTEKGKDVELRCDPISGHTALYWYRQSLGQGLEFLIYFQGNSAPDKSGLPSDRFSAERTGGSVSTLTIQRTQQEDSAVYLCASSLTPTDTQYFGPGTRLTVL.